This T cell receptor beta chain was sequenced in a study of cytomegalovirus exposure and HLA in healthy donors. In the study overall: An early data release held 80 million or so unique TCRs from HLA-typed donors. Among the roughly 430 genotyped donors, around 85% were placed in the Caucasian-associated ancestry cluster. Study results and caveats: The sole available immune exposure information was CMV serostatus. Earlier analysis looked at TCR beta V segments, and most were productive about 90% or about 30% of the time.

The PCR was carried out with 60 Vbeta primers and 13 Jbeta primers. Profiled with immunoSEQ multiplex PCR; TCRdb holds only in-frame clones, not every one. The data show 150,000 or so clones, more than 75% seen once. Note on this clone: The target antigen is unknown.

The V segment lost 7 bases and the J segment 3 bases; nucleotides outside the gene matches: 10. The germline V gene encodes CDR1 SQVTM and CDR2 ANQGSEA. CDR3 length: 14 residues. Material for sequencing was PBMCs. The rearrangement links TRBV29-1 to TRBJ2-7, with 9 bases identical to TRBD2. The TCR comes from a man aged 50-60 years in good health and CMV-seronegative. Here the CDR3 DNA reads TGCAGCGCCGGAAAAGGAGCGGGAGGCTACGAGCAGTACTTC. It yields the protein CSAGKGAGGYEQYF.